A single sample is the source of the 25 T cell receptor beta chains below, sequenced in a study of ipilimumab plus nivolumab after autologous stem cell transplantation. Profiled with immunoSEQ multiplex PCR; TCRdb holds only in-frame clones, not every one. The table shows fewer than 15,000 clones, with 65% to 80% occurring only once. The material was PBMCs, obtained in a trial of ipilimumab plus nivolumab as post-transplant consolidation. These TCRs come from a male donor with primary mediastinal lymphoma.

By share, this clone ranks as medium-sized. The chain joins TRBV11-2 to TRBJ2-7; unclear D gene. The CDR3 has 12 amino acids. V dropped 7 bases and J dropped 2 bases, with 9 bases sitting between them. Germline values: CDR1 SGHAT, CDR2 FQNNGV. The CDR3 protein is CASTDTTYEQYF. The CDR3 nucleotides are TGTGCCAGCACCGATACCACCTACGAGCAGTACTTC.

This chain uses TRBV6-1 with TRBJ1-4, with 7 bases aligning to TRBD1. The CDR3 is 14 residues long. Looked up from germline, CDR1 is MNHNS and CDR2 is SASEGT. V lost 7 bases to trimming and J lost 7 bases; unmatched junction nucleotides: 9. The CDR3 DNA reads TGTGCCAGCAAGCGCGGACAGGAGGCTGAAAAACTGTTTTTT. Its translation is CASKRGQEAEKLFF.

V usage is TRBV4-2 and J usage is TRBJ2-3, with a tentative D call TRBD2 (5 bases). This CDR3 has 16 amino acids. Trimming took off 0 bases at V and 3 bases at J, with 13 bases between the two ends. Germline lookup yields CDR1 LGHNA and CDR2 YNFKEQ. The CDR3 reads CASSQDYGMGTDTQYF. CDR3 nucleotide sequence: TGTGCCAGCAGCCAAGATTACGGGATGGGGACAGATACGCAGTATTTT.

The DNA for the CDR3 is TGTGCCAGCAGTTACACAGGGACCGGGGCCAACGTCCTGACTTTC. Protein: CASSYTGTGANVLTF. The rearrangement uses TRBV6-5 and TRBJ2-6; possibly TRBD1 for D (6 bases). V lost 2 bases and J lost 4, with 9 bases in between. Germline V gene sequence: CDR1 MNHEY, CDR2 SVGAGI. The CDR3 has 15 residues.

Comment on this clone: Additional DNA sequences in this sample encode the identical CDR3. The rearrangement uses TRBV7-9 and TRBJ2-2; maybe TRBD2 (5 bases). This CDR3 is built from 16 residues. Germline CDR1 SEHNR, CDR2 FQNEAQ (reference sequence). Trimming removed 3 bases from V and 4 bases from J, with 15 bases in between. CDR3 nucleotides: TGTGCCAGCAGCTTGGCCCAAGGGCGGGCCACCGGGGAGCTGTTTTTT. It codes for CASSLAQGRATGELFF.

The gene calls are TRBV30 and TRBJ2-2; D unclear. CDR3 length: 14 residues. V was clipped by 4 bases and J by 5 bases, with 14 bases between them. Looked up from germline, CDR1 is GTSNPN and CDR2 is SVGIG (reference sequence). Written as DNA, the CDR3 is TGTGCCTGGACCTTAAGGGCGGCAACCGGGGAGCTGTTTTTT. Translating it yields CAWTLRAATGELFF.

This clone was observed a few times. The chain is built from TRBV6-9 and TRBJ2-5, with D possibly being TRBD2 (5 bases). Germline CDR1 and CDR2: MNHGY and SVAAGI. V lost 5 bases to trimming and J lost 6 bases, with 13 bases between them. This CDR3 contains 13 residues. The CDR3 reads CASSRTRRQTQYF. The CDR3 bases are TGTGCCAGCAGTCGTACTAGGAGGCAGACCCAGTACTTC.

This clone was recorded only once. The chain has TRBV7-2 and TRBJ1-1; 7 bases map to TRBD1. The CDR3 extends over 16 amino acids. Germline loops: CDR1 SGHTA, CDR2 FQGNSA. The junction had 13 bases not matched to a gene; V was cut back by 5 bases and J by 4 bases. DNA of the CDR3: TGTGCCAGCAGCCCGACAGGGAATGGGGTAGGCACTGAAGCTTTCTTT. Amino acids: CASSPTGNGVGTEAFF.

This clone occurred once. The chain is built from TRBV11-2 and TRBJ2-3, with 7 bases identical to TRBD2. Per the germline V gene, CDR1 is SGHAT and CDR2 is FQNNGV. V lost 5 bases and J lost 0; bases outside the gene matches: 17. CDR3 length equals 19 residues. CDR3 in DNA: TGTGCCAGCAGCCCTACTTCCGGAAGGGGAGGGTATAGCACAGATACGCAGTATTTT. This encodes CASSPTSGRGGYSTDTQYF.

This chain links TRBV28 with TRBJ2-1, with a possible D match to TRBD1 (6 bases). CDR3 length: 15 amino acids. Germline V gene lookup returns CDR1 MDHEN and CDR2 SYDVKM. V was trimmed by 6 bases and J by 3 bases, leaving 15 bases between them. In DNA, the CDR3 is TGTGCCAGCAGCCCGAGCCAGGGGTACTACAATGAGCAGTTCTTC. Residues: CASSPSQGYYNEQFF.

V and J are TRBV11-3 and TRBJ2-5; TRBD1 is a possible D gene (7 bases). Judging by the DNA end, TRBJ2-7 fits better; the J call may be wrong. Germline lookup yields CDR1 SGHNT and CDR2 YENEEA. The CDR3 extends over 13 amino acids. The CDR3 reads CASSLVQGGEQYF. The CDR3 region has the DNA TGTGCCAGCAGCTTAGTCCAGGGGGGCGAGCAGTACTTC.

Only a few counts were recorded for this clone. The gene calls are TRBV11-1 and TRBJ2-5, with D perhaps matching TRBD1 (5 bases). Germline V gene sequence: CDR1 SGHAT, CDR2 FQDESV (reference sequence). The CDR3 sequence is 14 residues long. V shed 5 bases and J shed 1 base, with 11 bases lying between them. The CDR3 bases are TGTGCCAGCAGCCCCAGGGAACTCCAAGAGACCCAGTACTTC. This codes for CASSPRELQETQYF.

The chain combines TRBV9 with TRBJ1-1; 8 bases line up with TRBD1. V shed 3 bases and J 3 bases; nucleotides not matched to a gene: 7. CDR1 is SGDLS, CDR2 YYNGEE, per germline. The CDR3 is 15 residues long. The CDR3 nucleotides are TGTGCCAGCAGCGAAGGACAGGGTAGGGACACTGAAGCTTTCTTT. Protein product: CASSEGQGRDTEAFF.

This clone has a handful of counts. The rearrangement links TRBV5-1 to TRBJ2-5, with 10 positions matching TRBD1. Trimming at V came to 0 bases and at J to 4 bases, leaving 3 bases not matched to a gene. This CDR3 is built from 15 residues. Germline V lookup: CDR1 SGHRS, CDR2 YFSETQ. The CDR3 DNA reads as TGCGCCAGCAGCTTGGGGGGACAGGGGTCAGAGACCCAGTACTTC. It yields the protein CASSLGGQGSETQYF.

This clone is medium-sized. V gene TRBV10-2 combines with J gene TRBJ2-2, with 8 nucleotides matching TRBD1. The CDR3 is 14 amino acids. Germline V lookup: CDR1 WSHSY, CDR2 SAAADI. The V and J ends lost 10 bases and 1 base, in that order; junction bases with no gene match: 5. CDR3 sequence reads: CATLDRENTGELFF. CDR3 nucleotide sequence: TGCGCCACCCTGGACAGGGAGAACACCGGGGAGCTGTTTTTT.

This clone appeared a single time. At the DNA level, this CDR3 is encoded by other sequences in the same sample as well. The J gene is TRBJ2-3, the V gene TRBV5-1; 7 bases line up with TRBD2. CDR1 is SGHRS, CDR2 YFSETQ, per germline. The CDR3 contains 15 residues. The ends lost 2 bases at V and 1 base at J; junction bases unmatched: 4. CDR3 sequence: CASSFPSGGTDTQYF. CDR3 bases: TGCGCCAGCAGCTTCCCTAGCGGAGGCACAGATACGCAGTATTTT.

The chain couples TRBV11-2 to TRBJ2-1, with 7 bases that match TRBD2. Germline-derived CDR1 and CDR2 are SGHAT and FQNNGV. Unmatched junction bases numbered 6, after V lost 1 base and J lost 6 bases. The CDR3 extends over 15 amino acids. DNA of the CDR3: TGTGCCAGCAGCTTAGGGGGTCGACTAGCCAATGAGCAGTTCTTC. Its protein is CASSLGGRLANEQFF.

J is TRBJ2-3 and V is TRBV9, with 8 bases identical to TRBD1. V was pared by 0 bases and J by 4 bases, with 4 bases of the junction left unmatched. Germline-derived CDR1 and CDR2 are SGDLS and YYNGEE. The CDR3 loop spans 15 amino acids. The CDR3 DNA follows: TGTGCCAGCAGCGTAGAACAGGGGGTAGCAGATACGCAGTATTTT. As protein: CASSVEQGVADTQYF.

The gene calls are TRBV11-3 and TRBJ2-1; TRBD2 agrees at 7 bases. From germline, CDR1 is SGHNT and CDR2 YENEEA. The CDR3 spans 15 residues. V lost 5 bases and J lost 5; bases outside the gene matches: 9. In nucleotides, the CDR3 is TGTGCCAGCAGCCCACTAGCGAGTAACCACAATGAGCAGTTCTTC. Translation gives CASSPLASNHNEQFF.

The chain employs TRBV6-1 and TRBJ2-3; D is undetermined. The germline V gene encodes CDR1 MNHNS and CDR2 SASEGT. V dropped 2 bases and J dropped 4 bases, with 13 bases sitting between them. This CDR3 is built from 15 residues. The CDR3 nucleotides read TGTGCCAGCAGTGAACGGGTACTGCGTGCAGATACGCAGTATTTT. Its protein is CASSERVLRADTQYF.

V and J are TRBV7-9 and TRBJ2-5; no reliable D call. This CDR3 comprises 12 residues. The germline gives CDR1 SEHNR, CDR2 FQNEAQ (reference sequence). Trimming removed 1 base from V and 9 bases from J, with 9 bases in between. CDR3 coding DNA: TGTGCCAGCAGCTTAGTGGGCCAGGCCCAGTACTTC. Its translation is CASSLVGQAQYF.

This clone has only a few counts. The chain combines TRBV4-1 with TRBJ1-2; 7 bases are a match to TRBD1. Trimming took 3 bases from V and 2 from J; bases not matched to a gene: 6. Looked up from germline, CDR1 is MGHRA and CDR2 is YSYEKL. The length of the CDR3 is 15 residues. This CDR3 reads CASSHLGQANYGYTF. The CDR3 nucleotides are TGCGCCAGCAGCCATTTAGGACAGGCCAACTATGGCTACACCTTC.

There are a few counts of this clone. The chain joins TRBV5-3 to TRBJ1-2, with D possibly being TRBD1 (5 bases). TRBV5-3 is labeled an ORF, and its function is uncertain. V was shortened by 4 bases and J by 2 bases, with 15 bases between the two germline ends. The CDR3 extends over 15 amino acids. This CDR3 reads CARSHNQPGNYGYTF. In DNA, the CDR3 is TGTGCCAGAAGCCATAATCAACCAGGGAACTATGGCTACACCTTC.

The chain uses TRBV7-9 and TRBJ2-7, with D possibly TRBD1 on 5 matching bases. The germline V and J ends were trimmed by 1 base and 7 bases, with 17 bases remaining between them. The CDR3 length is 15 residues. Germline values: CDR1 SEHNR, CDR2 FQNEAQ (reference sequence). In DNA form, the CDR3 reads TGTGCCAGCAGCTTAGAGATAGGGGCCCCAGAGGAGCAGTACTTC. This encodes CASSLEIGAPEEQYF.

This clone has just a few counts. This chain connects TRBV7-9 to TRBJ2-3, with D tentatively TRBD1 (6 bases). The CDR3 sequence is 15 residues long. Germline V lookup: CDR1 SEHNR, CDR2 FQNEAQ (reference sequence). Trimming took off 1 base at V and 4 bases at J, with 12 bases between the two ends. This CDR3 reads CASSLGAGAADTQYF. The CDR3 DNA sequence: TGTGCCAGCAGCTTAGGGGCAGGGGCGGCAGATACGCAGTATTTT.